These T cell receptor beta chains were read from a single sample in a study of beta chain features in type 1 diabetes. Method: immunoSEQ multiplex PCR; TCRdb's copy keeps in-frame clones and lacks some. The sample consists of over 600,000 clones, around an eighth of them appearing once. Input material: naive CD4+ T cells from blood. These receptors all stem from a man aged 25 to 45 with type 1 diabetes. CDR3s include the opening cysteine and the closing phenylalanine or tryptophan. Fields, in order: J gene, D gene, CDR3 length, V gene, clone size, CDR3 protein, CDR3 DNA. The D gene is left open where the match is weak. Expanded clones are given a class, and other clones once, few, many or no size at all.

TRBJ2-3 - 14 TRBV7-9 few CASRKNIGADTQYF TGTGCCAGCAGGAAAAACATCGGGGCAGATACGCAGTATTTT
TRBJ2-7 TRBD1 14 TRBV27 - CASGVGTGVYEQYF TGTGCCAGCGGAGTCGGGACAGGGGTTTACGAGCAGTACTTC
TRBJ1-2 TRBD1 17 TRBV7-9 few CASSEGTGGIFDYGYTF TGTGCCAGCAGCGAAGGGACAGGGGGAATTTTCGACTATGGCTACACCTTC
TRBJ2-2 TRBD2 18 TRBV4-3 - CASSQDESRGGNTGELFF TGCGCCAGCAGCCAAGATGAGTCCCGGGGGGGGAACACCGGGGAGCTGTTTTTT
TRBJ1-5 - 13 TRBV11-2 - CASSLGDLQPQHF TGTGCCAGCAGCTTGGGGGATTTGCAGCCCCAGCATTTT
TRBJ2-1 TRBD2 17 TRBV5-6 - CACSLSASGDIGYEQFF TGTGCCTGCAGCTTATCGGCTAGCGGGGATATCGGCTATGAGCAGTTCTTC
TRBJ2-3 - 16 TRBV7-2 few CASSLNAAGRTDTQYF TGTGCCAGCAGCTTAAACGCGGCAGGGAGGACAGATACGCAGTATTTT
TRBJ2-7 - 15 TRBV13 - CASSLYGGWYYEQYF TGTGCCAGCAGCTTATATGGAGGGTGGTACTACGAGCAGTACTTC
TRBJ1-2 - 16 TRBV14 - CASSQGTNYKSDGYTF TGTGCCAGCAGCCAGGGGACAAACTACAAGAGCGATGGCTACACCTTC
TRBJ1-6 - 12 TRBV30 few CAWSAIESPLHF TGTGCCTGGAGTGCCATTGAATCACCCCTCCACTTT
TRBJ2-5 - 14 TRBV11-2 - CASSLAGFEETQYF TGTGCCAGCAGCTTAGCCGGGTTTGAAGAGACCCAGTACTTC
TRBJ2-1 - 11 TRBV7-2 few CASSRVNEQFF TGTGCCAGCAGTCGGGTGAATGAGCAGTTCTTC
TRBJ2-1 - 14 TRBV6-5 - CASSTSTGINEQFF TGTGCCAGCAGTACCTCGACAGGAATCAATGAGCAGTTCTTC
TRBJ1-2 TRBD1 16 TRBV2 few CASNPQGSPQIYGYTF TGTGCCAGCAACCCACAGGGGAGTCCTCAGATCTATGGCTACACCTTC
TRBJ2-1 TRBD2 15 TRBV30 - CAWSVQLAGGSEQFF TGTGCCTGGAGTGTACAACTAGCGGGGGGGAGTGAGCAGTTCTTC
TRBJ1-5 - 15 TRBV2 few CASSENSYSNQPQHF TGTGCCAGCAGTGAAAACAGCTATAGCAATCAGCCCCAGCATTTT
TRBJ1-5 - 13 TRBV30 - CAWSRGDNQPQHF TGTGCCTGGAGTCGTGGCGACAATCAGCCCCAGCATTTT
TRBJ1-1 TRBD1 14 TRBV9 few CASSVRTGGTEAFF TGTGCCAGCAGCGTGCGGACAGGGGGCACTGAAGCTTTCTTT
TRBJ2-3 - 14 TRBV23-1 - CASSPARGTDTQYF TGCGCCAGCAGTCCTGCACGTGGCACAGATACGCAGTATTTT
TRBJ1-1 - 10 TRBV29-1 few CSVGGTRDFF TGCAGCGTTGGGGGGACAAGAGATTTCTTT
TRBJ2-3 TRBD2 16 TRBV29-1 - CSVDPPGGPGTDTQYF TGCAGCGTCGATCCCCCGGGGGGGCCCGGCACAGATACGCAGTATTTT
TRBJ1-2 - 11 TRBV2 few CASGNLYGYTF TGTGCCAGCGGGAATCTATATGGCTACACCTTC
TRBJ1-4 - 13 TRBV19 few CASSLDYGWKLFF TGTGCCAGTAGTCTTGACTACGGGTGGAAACTGTTTTTT
TRBJ2-7 TRBD1 16 TRBV5-1 few CASSGGRDRVTYEQYF TGCGCCAGCAGCGGGGGCCGGGACAGGGTCACCTACGAGCAGTACTTC
TRBJ2-3 TRBD2 15 TRBV10-3 few CAISEASGGTDTQYF TGTGCCATCAGTGAGGCTAGCGGGGGCACAGATACGCAGTATTTT
TRBJ1-2 - 13 TRBV9 few CASRGSVSYGYTF TGTGCCAGCAGGGGATCGGTGAGCTATGGCTACACCTTC